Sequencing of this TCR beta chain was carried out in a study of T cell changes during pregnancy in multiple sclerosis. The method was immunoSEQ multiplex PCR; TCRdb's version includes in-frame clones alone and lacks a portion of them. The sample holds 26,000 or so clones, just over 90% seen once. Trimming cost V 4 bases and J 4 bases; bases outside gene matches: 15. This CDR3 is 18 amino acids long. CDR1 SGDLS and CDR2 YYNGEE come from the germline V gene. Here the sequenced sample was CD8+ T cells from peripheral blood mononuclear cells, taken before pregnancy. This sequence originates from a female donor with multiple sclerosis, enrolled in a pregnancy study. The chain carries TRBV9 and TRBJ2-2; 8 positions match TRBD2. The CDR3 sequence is CASSLTTRAGAGTGELFF. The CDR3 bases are TGTGCCAGCAGCCTTACCACGAGAGCGGGAGCGGGCACCGGGGAGCTGTTTTTT.